This passage covers 23 T cell receptor beta chains from one sample sequenced in a study of OX40 agonist ivuxolimab in advanced cancers. Sequencing was performed with immunoSEQ multiplex PCR; in TCRdb, only in-frame clones are kept and a portion is missing. The repertoire includes under 80,000 clones, 86% of them detected once, and roughly 8.6% sits in the top ten. The material was CD4+ or CD8+ T cells sorted from blood, obtained in a trial of the OX40 agonist ivuxolimab. Every receptor here comes from an adult with an advanced solid tumor such as melanoma, head and neck, liver or kidney cancer.

This chain uses TRBV30 with TRBJ1-4; possible D gene TRBD1, 5 bases. Trimming left V 3 bases short and J 7 bases short, with 15 bases between. Germline assignment: CDR1 GTSNPN and CDR2 SVGIG (reference sequence). CDR3 length: 14 amino acids. This CDR3 is CAWRGQALGEKLFF. The CDR3 DNA reads TGTGCCTGGAGGGGGCAAGCTTTAGGTGAAAAACTGTTTTTT.

The V gene is TRBV5-1, the J gene TRBJ1-4; 10 positions agree with TRBD1. V dropped 4 bases and J dropped 7; count of bases not matched to a gene: 4. The V gene's germline CDR1 is SGHRS and CDR2 YFSETQ. The CDR3 covers 14 residues. The CDR3 nucleotides read TGCGCCAGCAGCGTGACAGGGGGCGGTGAAAAACTGTTTTTT. It encodes CASSVTGGGEKLFF.

The chain links TRBV7-6 to TRBJ2-3; D may correspond to TRBD1 or TRBD2 (5 bases each). Germline-derived CDR1 and CDR2 are SGHVS and FNYEAQ. Trimming pared 5 bases from V and 7 bases from J, leaving 16 bases between. This CDR3 has 14 residues. The DNA for the CDR3 is TGTGCCAGCAGCGCCGGGACGGGGATGAATACGCAGTATTTT. Translated, it gives CASSAGTGMNTQYF.

The V and J genes are TRBV19 and TRBJ2-7, with 9 bases that match TRBD1. In germline, CDR1 is LNHDA, CDR2 SQIVND (reference sequence). The CDR3 loop spans 13 amino acids. The trim removed 4 bases at V and 2 bases at J, leaving 0 bases unmatched. CDR3: CASSRDRAYEQYF. CDR3 in DNA: TGTGCCAGTAGTAGGGACAGGGCCTACGAGCAGTACTTC.

This clone occurred once. This chain links TRBV19 with TRBJ1-3; 9 positions agree with TRBD1. CDR1 LNHDA and CDR2 SQIVND come from the germline V gene (reference sequence). Trimming cost V 3 bases and J 6 bases; bases outside gene matches: 3. The CDR3 length is 14 residues. The CDR3, as DNA: TGTGCCAGTAGTATCCGGACAGGGGCAAACACCATATATTTT. It is translated as CASSIRTGANTIYF.

The rearrangement links TRBV19 to TRBJ1-2; no firm D call. Between the trimmed V and J ends, which lost 7 bases and 7 bases, there was a span of 19 bases. Germline CDR1 is LNHDA and CDR2 is SQIVND (reference sequence). The CDR3 runs 14 residues. This CDR3 reads CASIWQASVGGYTF. The CDR3 DNA is TGTGCCAGTATATGGCAGGCCTCCGTCGGTGGCTACACCTTC.

The V gene is TRBV5-4, the J gene TRBJ1-1; weak D call: TRBD1 (5 bases). Germline V gives CDR1 SGHNT, CDR2 YYREEE (reference sequence). Trimming took 4 bases from V and 7 from J, leaving 14 bases between them. The CDR3 runs 13 residues. CDR3 in amino acids: CASSPAGRGEAFF. Here the CDR3 DNA reads TGTGCCAGCAGCCCAGCGGGGCGAGGTGAAGCTTTCTTT.

The CDR3 protein is CASSEGGRTEAFF. For the CDR3, the DNA is TGTGCCAGCAGTGAAGGAGGGAGAACTGAAGCTTTCTTT. The chain couples TRBV25-1 to TRBJ1-1; no clear D. This CDR3 spans 13 amino acids. The ends were cut back, 2 bases at V and 5 bases at J, with 9 bases in the middle. The germline V gene encodes CDR1 MGHDK and CDR2 SYGVNS. The variable domain in full, with the rest retrieved from reference TRBV25-1 and TRBJ1-1, is EADIYQTPRYLVIGTGKKITLECSQTMGHDKMYWYQQDPGMELHLIHYSYGVNSTEKGDLSSESTVSRIRTEHFPLTLESARPSHTSQYLCASSEGGRTEAFFGQGTRLTVV.

V is TRBV11-2 and J is TRBJ1-5, with 8 bases aligning to TRBD1. Trimming cost V 3 bases and J 6 bases; bases outside gene matches: 4. The CDR3 totals 14 residues. CDR1 is SGHAT and CDR2 is FQNNGV in the germline V gene. DNA of the CDR3: TGTGCCAGCAGCTTCGGACAGGGCGGTCAGCCCCAGCATTTT. Translated: CASSFGQGGQPQHF.

This chain links TRBV11-3 with TRBJ2-1; 8 positions match TRBD1. V shed 2 bases and J 4 bases; nucleotides not matched to a gene: 16. The CDR3 is made up of 19 amino acids. From germline, CDR1 is SGHNT and CDR2 YENEEA. CDR3 loop: CASSLFKNRDRNIYNEQFF. CDR3 DNA sequence: TGTGCCAGCAGCTTATTCAAAAACCGGGACAGGAATATTTACAATGAGCAGTTCTTC.

The chain employs TRBV2 and TRBJ2-2, with TRBD1 identical over 7 bases. CDR3 length: 14 amino acids. The V and J ends lost 7 bases and 2 bases, in that order; junction bases with no gene match: 4. Germline V gene sequence: CDR1 SNHLY, CDR2 FYNNEI. DNA of the CDR3: TGTGCCAGCAAGGGGGACAGTAACACCGGGGAGCTGTTTTTT. Encoded protein: CASKGDSNTGELFF.

This chain connects TRBV6-5 to TRBJ1-1; D gene uncertain. The CDR3 has 14 residues. Germline CDR1 is MNHEY and CDR2 is SVGAGI. Trimming left V 2 bases short and J 4 bases short, with 11 bases between. The CDR3 sequence is CASSYRVGSTEAFF. The CDR3 nucleotides read TGTGCCAGCAGTTACAGGGTGGGGAGCACTGAAGCTTTCTTT.

V gene TRBV7-8 combines with J gene TRBJ2-3; TRBD1 agrees at 8 bases. Trimming cost V 2 bases and J 4 bases; bases outside gene matches: 23. Germline V lookup: CDR1 SGHVS, CDR2 FQNEAQ. CDR3 size: 21 residues. The CDR3 nucleotides are TGTGCCAGCAGCTTAAATCCCCGGGACAGGAGGTTCTTCGGGGCCCCAGATACGCAGTATTTT. It codes for CASSLNPRDRRFFGAPDTQYF.

The chain employs TRBV2 and TRBJ2-7; D is perhaps TRBD1 or TRBD2 (5 bases each). This CDR3 region has 13 residues. Trimming removed 8 bases at V and 7 bases at J, with 18 bases between. The germline V gene encodes CDR1 SNHLY and CDR2 FYNNEI. The CDR3 sequence is CASSQLRGSEQYF. The CDR3 DNA reads TGTGCCAGCTCGCAGCTCCGGGGCTCTGAGCAGTACTTC.

CDR3 coding DNA: TGTGCCAGCACCGCGGGACAGGGGGTTTACGAGCAGTACTTC. This sequence encodes CASTAGQGVYEQYF. This sequence joins TRBV27 and TRBJ2-7, with 11 bases fitting TRBD1. V trimming: 7 bases; J trimming: 4 bases; junction bases outside the gene matches: 6. The germline V gene encodes CDR1 MNHEY and CDR2 SMNVEV (reference sequence). The CDR3 length is 14 residues.

The CDR3 loop reads CASSEDRVTRGYTF. The CDR3 nucleotides read TGTGCCAGCAGTGAAGACAGGGTGACGCGGGGCTACACCTTC. The chain joins TRBV2 to TRBJ1-2, with TRBD1 as a possible D gene (6 bases). Per the germline V gene, CDR1 is SNHLY and CDR2 is FYNNEI. This CDR3 contains 14 residues. Trimming removed 1 base at V and 8 bases at J, with 14 bases between.

This chain links TRBV25-1 with TRBJ1-2, with a tentative D call TRBD1 (5 bases). This CDR3 is 14 amino acids long. Trimming took off 5 bases at V and 4 bases at J, with 14 bases between the two ends. In germline, CDR1 is MGHDK, CDR2 SYGVNS. DNA for the CDR3: TGTGCCAGCAGTCACCGGGACCCTTTCTATGGCTACACCTTC. Its protein product is CASSHRDPFYGYTF.

The chain employs TRBV2 and TRBJ1-3; D is unclear. Per germline, CDR1 SNHLY and CDR2 FYNNEI. The CDR3 is made up of 12 amino acids. V was cut by 2 bases and J by 4 bases, with 3 bases left in between. The CDR3 DNA follows: TGTGCCAGCAGTGAAAGGGGAAACACCATATATTTT. Translated: CASSERGNTIYF. Variable domain in full (rest from reference TRBV2 and TRBJ1-3): EPEVTQTPSHQVTQMGQEVILRCVPISNHLYFYWYRQILGQKVEFLVSFYNNEISEKSEIFDDQFSVERPDGSNFTLKIRSTKLEDSAMYFCASSERGNTIYFGEGSWLTVV.

V and J are TRBV7-8 and TRBJ2-2, with D possibly matching TRBD1 (5 bases). Germline CDR1 is SGHVS and CDR2 is FQNEAQ. Trimming took 7 bases from V and 1 from J, leaving 10 bases between them. The CDR3 has 14 amino acids. CDR3 residues: CASTTGRNTGELFF. The CDR3 DNA is TGTGCCAGCACCACAGGACGGAACACCGGGGAGCTGTTTTTT.

The DNA for the CDR3 is TGTGCCAGCAGCCGGGGCCAGGGACAGAACACCGGGGAGCTGTTTTTT. Its protein is CASSRGQGQNTGELFF. The V gene is TRBV2, the J gene TRBJ2-2; D is possibly TRBD1 (6 bases). V was trimmed by 6 bases and J by 1 base, leaving 15 bases between them. This CDR3 comprises 16 residues. Germline V gives CDR1 SNHLY, CDR2 FYNNEI.

This rearrangement joins TRBV15 to TRBJ2-3; a weak D match, TRBD2 (5 bases). The V gene's germline CDR1 is LNHNV and CDR2 YYDKDF (reference sequence). Trimming shortened V by 1 base and J by 6 bases, and 8 bases separated the two germline ends. The CDR3 consists of 13 residues. The chain's CDR3 is CATSRGRRDTQYF. DNA of the CDR3: TGTGCCACCAGCAGAGGGAGGCGGGATACGCAGTATTTT.

CDR3 DNA sequence: TGTGCCAGCAGTTTCACGCGATCTGAAGCTTTCTTT. Translating gives CASSFTRSEAFF. The chain uses TRBV28 and TRBJ1-1; D unresolved. CDR3 size: 12 residues. Germline values: CDR1 MDHEN, CDR2 SYDVKM. V was pared by 3 bases and J by 6 bases, with 8 bases between.

The chain links TRBV30 to TRBJ1-6; D gene ambiguous. The CDR3 consists of 13 residues. Trimming took 4 bases from V and 6 from J, leaving 10 bases between them. CDR1 is GTSNPN, CDR2 SVGIG, per germline (reference sequence). The CDR3 protein is CAWNMPLNSPLHF. The DNA for the CDR3 is TGTGCCTGGAATATGCCGCTTAATTCACCCCTCCACTTT.